A single TCR beta chain is shown here with its context. The CDR3 length is 13 residues. Trimming pared 6 bases from V and 7 bases from J, leaving 19 bases between. Germline assignment: CDR1 DFQATT and CDR2 SNEGSKA (reference sequence). It was RNA transcripts that yielded the amplified TCR beta CDR3 regions. During a first-round RT-PCR of the TCR CDR3, the HTBI primer set was used. TCRdb recomputed calls from the multiplex PCR reads with MiXCR, one row per CDR3 protein. The table has roughly 260,000 distinct CDR3 sequences, about 14% seen once; the top ten hold 13%. The diagnostic basis comprised clinical symptoms, serum thyroxine and TRAb, thyroid ultrasound and orbital computed tomography. The sample comes from a study of T cells in Graves' hyperthyroidism and ophthalmopathy.

The sequenced material came from blood. The chain combines TRBV20-1 with TRBJ2-7; TRBD1 is a possible D gene (6 bases). The sequence came from a middle-aged woman with Graves' hyperthyroidism that later progressed to Graves' ophthalmopathy. This chain's CDR3 is CSAPRGSLGEQYF. CDR3 DNA: TGCAGTGCCCCCAGGGGATCTCTAGGGGAGCAGTACTTC.